Below, one T cell receptor (beta chain) is given with its context. The source of the sample is a study of blood T cell repertoires in COVID-19. Looked up from germline, CDR1 is MDHEN and CDR2 is SYDVKM. The CDR3 loop spans 19 amino acids. The junction had 17 bases not matched to a gene; V was cut back by 4 bases and J by 2 bases. As handled by the study authors: Reference gene primer amplification in the assay estimated nucleated cell counts. Sequencing used immunoSEQ multiplex PCR; TCRdb keeps in-frame clones, though not all of them. That table gives V, J and clone size, and the DNA gave D and trimming. The data hold roughly 300,000 clones, with more than 75% observed a single time.

The specimen sequenced was peripheral blood. The TCR was taken from a woman between 50 and 59 years old with acute or convalescent COVID-19. This chain links TRBV28 with TRBJ2-3, with TRBD2 matching over 8 bases. The CDR3 loop reads CASSYSGFIAGPNTDTQYF. DNA for the CDR3: TGTGCCAGCAGTTACTCGGGGTTTATAGCGGGACCCAACACAGATACGCAGTATTTT.